Presented here are 2 T cell receptor beta chains from one specimen sequenced in a study of CD8 T cells in ankylosing spondylitis. In TCRdb, the 5' RACE reads were re-called with MiXCR into one record per CDR3 protein. The sample lists about 42,000 distinct CDR3 sequences; over 3.5% were seen once. Sequencing was performed on blood, either unsorted or a sorted T cell fraction (not recorded which). These receptors originate from a female donor with ankylosing spondylitis or in good health (not recorded which).

This chain connects TRBV9 to TRBJ2-3, with D perhaps matching TRBD1 (5 bases). The CDR3 is 14 residues long. Germline CDR1 is SGDLS and CDR2 is YYNGEE. Trimming shortened V by 0 bases and J by 6 bases, and 11 bases separated the two germline ends. CDR3 in amino acids: CASSVDSGPDTQYF. The CDR3 DNA is TGTGCCAGCAGCGTAGATTCAGGGCCCGATACGCAGTATTTT.

This clonotype was recorded many times. The V call is TRBV9, the J call TRBJ2-5, with 10 bases that match TRBD2. The V segment lost 5 bases and the J segment 2 bases; nucleotides outside the gene matches: 3. Germline V gene sequence: CDR1 SGDLS, CDR2 YYNGEE. The CDR3 length is 14 residues. The CDR3, as DNA: TGTGCCAGCAGTAAGCGGGGGGGGCAAGAGACCCAGTACTTC. Protein sequence: CASSKRGGQETQYF.